A single sample gave rise to the 2 T cell receptor beta chains below, sequenced in a study of CD8 T cells in ankylosing spondylitis. Study-level points and caveats: A motif in TCR beta, a set of seven to nine highly homologous variants, appeared characteristic of ankylosing spondylitis blood.

TCRdb re-derived calls from the 5' RACE reads in MiXCR, one entry per CDR3 protein. The table lists 350,000 to 450,000 distinct CDR3 sequences, 25% to 30% of them singletons. No antigens are known for them. Sequencing input: blood, either unsorted or a sorted T cell fraction (not recorded which). The receptor source for this set is a male donor with ankylosing spondylitis.

The rearrangement uses TRBV25-1 and TRBJ2-7, with 11 bases aligning to TRBD2. The V segment lost 2 bases and the J segment 7 bases; nucleotides outside the gene matches: 7. Per germline, CDR1 MGHDK and CDR2 SYGVNS. This CDR3 spans 15 amino acids. The CDR3 nucleotides are TGTGCCAGCAGTGAAGGTAGCGGGAGGGCGGGGGAGCAGTACTTC. The encoded protein is CASSEGSGRAGEQYF.

This clonotype was seen repeatedly, ten times or more. The rearrangement joins TRBV29-1 to TRBJ2-3; unclear D gene. The germline V gene has CDR1 SQVTM and CDR2 ANQGSEA. The length of the CDR3 is 11 residues. Trimming took 7 bases from V and 6 from J, leaving 11 bases between them. The CDR3 sequence: CSAGLADTQYF. CDR3 in DNA: TGCAGCGCCGGCCTCGCGGATACGCAGTATTTT.